The rows below give T cell receptor beta chains drawn from one sample of a study of T cell changes during pregnancy in multiple sclerosis. TCRdb's copy holds only in-frame clones and misses some; the assay was immunoSEQ multiplex PCR. Here the sample spans about 24,000 clones, 85% to 90% being singletons. Sequences were derived from CD4+ T cells from peripheral blood mononuclear cells, sampled in the first trimester of pregnancy. These receptors were taken from a female donor in good health, enrolled as a control in a pregnancy study. Both conserved end residues are part of each CDR3. The D gene is left open where the match is weak. The size field is filled for only some rows; it gives once, few, many or a size class.

d_call,j_call,clone_size,v_call,cdr3_aa,cdr3_nt
-,TRBJ1-2,-,TRBV4-1,CASSQDGYYGYTF,TGCGCCAGCAGCCAAGACGGGTACTATGGCTACACCTTC
TRBD2,TRBJ2-7,-,TRBV7-2,CASSFLTSASYEQYF,TGTGCCAGCAGCTTCCTGACTAGCGCTTCCTACGAGCAGTACTTC
TRBD2,TRBJ2-5,-,TRBV7-6,CASSLGTSGIQETQYF,TGTGCCAGCAGCTTAGGTACTAGCGGCATACAAGAGACCCAGTACTTC
TRBD2,TRBJ2-7,-,TRBV5-4,CASSQLGLADHEQYF,TGTGCCAGCAGCCAACTGGGACTAGCGGACCACGAGCAGTACTTC
TRBD1,TRBJ2-2,-,TRBV14,CASSHWTSPGGPGELFF,TGTGCCAGCAGCCACTGGACATCTCCAGGGGGCCCCGGGGAGCTGTTTTTT
TRBD2,TRBJ2-5,-,TRBV10-3,CAIRRGGPETQYF,TGTGCCATCAGGCGGGGGGGCCCCGAGACCCAGTACTTC
TRBD1,TRBJ1-1,-,TRBV2,CASPGGLGTEAFF,TGTGCCAGCCCAGGGGGCCTGGGCACTGAAGCTTTCTTT
TRBD2,TRBJ2-2,-,TRBV6-1,CASSEERGLAGGNTGELFF,TGTGCCAGCAGTGAAGAGAGGGGACTAGCGGGAGGAAACACCGGGGAGCTGTTTTTT
TRBD2,TRBJ2-2,-,TRBV6-5,CASSRGGMNTGELFF,TGTGCCAGCAGTCGCGGGGGAATGAACACCGGGGAGCTGTTTTTT
-,TRBJ2-3,-,TRBV5-1,CASSQSGVGADTQYF,TGCGCCAGCAGCCAATCGGGGGTTGGCGCAGATACGCAGTATTTT
-,TRBJ1-1,once,TRBV10-3,CAISKGERGGTEAFF,TGTGCCATCAGTAAAGGCGAAAGGGGGGGCACTGAAGCTTTCTTT
-,TRBJ2-1,-,TRBV19,CASMPLASLGNEQFF,TGTGCCAGTATGCCGCTAGCGTCTCTGGGTAATGAGCAGTTCTTC
TRBD2,TRBJ2-5,-,TRBV5-6,CASSPSAGGKTQYF,TGTGCCAGCAGCCCGAGCGCCGGGGGGAAGACCCAGTACTTC
-,TRBJ2-7,-,TRBV10-2,CASSEFLSYEQYF,TGCGCCAGCAGTGAGTTTCTTTCCTACGAGCAGTACTTC
TRBD2,TRBJ2-1,-,TRBV15,CATSKPGLARNEQFF,TGTGCCACCAGCAAGCCGGGACTAGCGCGAAATGAGCAGTTCTTC
-,TRBJ1-3,-,TRBV5-1,CASSLGAAGNTIYF,TGCGCCAGCAGCTTGGGCGCGGCTGGAAACACCATATATTTT
-,TRBJ2-7,-,TRBV6-1,CASSTTGSSYEQYF,TGTGCCAGCAGTACTACAGGGAGCTCCTACGAGCAGTACTTC